These T cell receptor beta chains were read from a single sample in a study of T cells in Graves' hyperthyroidism and ophthalmopathy. MiXCR was run by TCRdb on the multiplex PCR reads, yielding one entry per CDR3 protein. Among a few hundred thousand distinct CDR3 sequences listed, 15% to 20% were seen once. The specimen sequenced was blood. The origin of the receptors is a man younger than 35 with Graves' ophthalmopathy. CDR3s include the opening cysteine and the closing phenylalanine or tryptophan. D genes are given only for firm matches. Clone size is shown for a subset of rows, as once, few, many or a class of expanded clone.

CDR3 DNA	CDR3 protein	clone size	V gene	D gene	J gene
TGTGCCAGCAGCACTACAGGGGGAAACACTGAAGCTTTCTTT	CASSTTGGNTEAFF	many	TRBV9	TRBD1	TRBJ1-1
TGTGCCAGCAGCTTATGGGTTGGAGACACTGAAGCTTTCTTT	CASSLWVGDTEAFF	few	TRBV11-2	NA	TRBJ1-1
TGCAGTGCTGAGGGGGGGGATCGGACCTCCTACGAGCAGTACTTC	CSAEGGDRTSYEQYF	NA	TRBV20-1	NA	TRBJ2-7
TGTGCCAGCAGGAATACAGGGGGCTTCTGGGGAGATACGCAGTATTTT	CASRNTGGFWGDTQYF	many	TRBV6-1	TRBD1	TRBJ2-3
TGCGCCAGCAGCCAAGGGCTAGCGGGGGGACCGAAGGACGAGCAGTACTTC	CASSQGLAGGPKDEQYF	NA	TRBV4-1	TRBD2	TRBJ2-7
TGTGCCAGCAGTTCCGCGGTCGAGCAGTACTTC	CASSSAVEQYF	many	TRBV28	NA	TRBJ2-7
TGTGCCAGCAGTTTAAGACTTTACTCAGGGGGCTTGAACACTGAAGCTTTCTTT	CASSLRLYSGGLNTEAFF	few	TRBV27	TRBD1	TRBJ1-1
TGTGCCAGCAGCCTTCTAGCGGGAGAGAACATTCAGTACTTC	CASSLLAGENIQYF	NA	TRBV7-8	TRBD2	TRBJ2-4
TGTGCCAGCAGTCCCAGGGGGCATTTCCCCCTCGCCTACGAGCAGTACTTC	CASSPRGHFPLAYEQYF	many	TRBV2	TRBD1	TRBJ2-7
TGTGCCAGCAGCCCCCCGGGACAGGGCAAAAACATTCAGTACTTC	CASSPPGQGKNIQYF	few	TRBV12-3/TRBV12-4	TRBD1	TRBJ2-4
TGTGCCAGCAGTGATTCAGGGGGGGATCAGCCCCAGCATTTT	CASSDSGGDQPQHF	NA	TRBV25-1	TRBD1	TRBJ1-5
TGTGCCAGCAGCATCGGGACGGGCTCCTACGAGCAGTACTTC	CASSIGTGSYEQYF	many	TRBV11-2	NA	TRBJ2-7
TGTGCCAGCAGTTCCCGGACTAGCGGGGCCCAAGAGACCCAGTACTTC	CASSSRTSGAQETQYF	many	TRBV27	TRBD2	TRBJ2-5
TGTGCCAGTAGCAGAAAGTGGGACACCGGGGAGCTGTTTTTT	CASSRKWDTGELFF	many	TRBV27	NA	TRBJ2-2
TGTGCCAGCAGTGGACGGACTAGCGGCTACAATGAGCAGTTCTTC	CASSGRTSGYNEQFF	NA	TRBV2	TRBD2	TRBJ2-1
TGTGCCAGCAGCGTCGTTTCGGGGGGGGAGCTGTTTTTT	CASSVVSGGELFF	NA	TRBV7-9	NA	TRBJ2-2
TGTGCCAGCAGGACACAGGGGGCCGGTGGCTACACCTTC	CASRTQGAGGYTF	many	TRBV27	TRBD1	TRBJ1-2
TGTGCCAGCAGCTTAGGGCGGACAGTTAACGAAAAACTGTTTTTT	CASSLGRTVNEKLFF	NA	TRBV7-8	NA	TRBJ1-4